Following are 27 T cell receptor beta chains from one sample sequenced in a study of T cell responses to AZD1222 COVID-19 vaccine. Method: immunoSEQ multiplex PCR; TCRdb's copy keeps in-frame clones and lacks some. Among 160,000 or so clones listed, around 94% were seen once. Sequenced material: peripheral blood, taken 28 days after the second AZD1222 dose. These receptors came from an adult who received the AZD1222 COVID-19 vaccine.

V and J are TRBV7-9 and TRBJ2-1, with 10 bases matching TRBD2. CDR3 length: 17 amino acids. Germline lookup yields CDR1 SEHNR and CDR2 FQNEAQ (reference sequence). Trimming took 5 bases from V and 4 from J; bases not matched to a gene: 11. DNA for the CDR3: TGTGCCAGCAGCCCCATTGCAGAACTAGCGGGGTACAATGAGCAGTTCTTC. This codes for CASSPIAELAGYNEQFF. Filled out from reference TRBV7-9 and TRBJ2-1, the complete variable domain reads DTGVSQNPRHKITKRGQNVTFRCDPISEHNRLYWYRQTLGQGPEFLTYFQNEAQLEKSRLLSDRFSAERPKGSFSTLEIQRTEQGDSAMYLCASSPIAELAGYNEQFFGPGTRLTVL.

The chain is built from TRBV2 and TRBJ2-1; TRBD2 matches at 9 bases. The CDR3 has 15 residues. The J segment lost 4 bases and the V segment lost 8 bases, leaving 9 bases of the junction unmatched. Germline values: CDR1 SNHLY, CDR2 FYNNEI. The CDR3 DNA follows: TGTGCCAGCCTCCAGACTAGCGGAGGATACAATGAGCAGTTCTTC. As protein: CASLQTSGGYNEQFF.

This chain joins TRBV28 and TRBJ2-7, with TRBD1 identical over 8 bases. CDR1 MDHEN and CDR2 SYDVKM come from the germline V gene. The CDR3 sequence is 13 residues long. The V and J ends lost 8 bases and 5 bases, in that order; junction bases with no gene match: 8. As DNA, the CDR3 is TGTGCCAGCCGGATGACAGGGGTCCACGAGCAGTACTTC. Amino acid sequence: CASRMTGVHEQYF.

CDR3 residues: CASNRDWSSYEQYF. The CDR3 DNA reads as TGCGCCAGCAACCGGGACTGGAGCTCCTACGAGCAGTACTTC. The rearrangement links TRBV5-1 to TRBJ2-7; the D gene is possibly TRBD2 (6 bases). Deletions cut 6 bases from V and 0 bases from J, with 13 bases between. Germline loops: CDR1 SGHRS, CDR2 YFSETQ. The CDR3 totals 14 residues.

In this sample, this clone turned up a few times. This chain joins TRBV27 and TRBJ1-4; weak D call: TRBD1 (6 bases). The germline gives CDR1 MNHEY, CDR2 SMNVEV (reference sequence). The CDR3 consists of 15 residues. Deletions cut 4 bases from V and 8 bases from J, with 17 bases between. CDR3: CASSSRQEEKEKLFF. The CDR3 DNA reads as TGTGCCAGCAGTTCAAGACAGGAGGAAAAGGAAAAACTGTTTTTT.

This clone was seen a single time. The chain combines TRBV4-1 with TRBJ2-3; TRBD2 aligns across 8 bases. CDR1 is MGHRA and CDR2 is YSYEKL in the germline V gene. Trimming at V came to 1 base and at J to 0 bases, leaving 3 bases not matched to a gene. The CDR3 contains 16 residues. The CDR3 region is CASSQGSSGSTDTQYF. CDR3 DNA: TGCGCCAGCAGCCAAGGTTCTAGCGGGAGCACAGATACGCAGTATTTT.

This CDR3 is CASSLGQGSTQPQHF. DNA for the CDR3: TGTGCCAGCAGCTTAGGACAGGGGAGCACACAGCCCCAGCATTTT. This sequence joins TRBV7-2 and TRBJ1-5, with 8 bases identical to TRBD1. The V gene's germline CDR1 is SGHTA and CDR2 FQGNSA. The CDR3 length is 15 residues. The V gene end was trimmed by 1 base and the J gene end by 7 bases; junction bases not matched to a gene: 6. The variable domain in full, with the rest retrieved from reference TRBV7-2 and TRBJ1-5, is GAGVSQSPSNKVTEKGKDVELRCDPISGHTALYWYRQSLGQGLEFLIYFQGNSAPDKSGLPSDRFSAERTGGSVSTLTIQRTQQEDSAVYLCASSLGQGSTQPQHFGDGTRLSIL.

This clone appeared a single time. The chain employs TRBV14 and TRBJ2-1; perhaps TRBD1 as D (5 bases). Germline CDR1 reads SGHDN; CDR2 reads FVKESK. The CDR3 length is 15 residues. V was pared by 3 bases and J by 0 bases, with 9 bases between. The CDR3 DNA follows: TGTGCCAGCAGCCAGGTTAGGGGCTCCTACAATGAGCAGTTCTTC. Protein sequence: CASSQVRGSYNEQFF.

This chain joins TRBV6-5 and TRBJ1-1, with TRBD1 as a possible D gene (5 bases). The V end was cut by 0 bases, the J end by 7 bases, with 18 bases between. This CDR3 region has 16 residues. Germline V CDR1 and CDR2: MNHEY, SVGAGI. The CDR3 DNA follows: TGTGCCAGCAGTTACTCGAGGGGTTCCCCGGTGGGTGAAGCTTTCTTT. Protein sequence: CASSYSRGSPVGEAFF.

The genes are TRBV7-9 and TRBJ1-2; 9 bases agree with TRBD1. Germline trimming cut 5 bases from V and 7 bases from J; bases unmatched to any gene: 8. The CDR3 extends over 14 amino acids. Germline-derived CDR1 and CDR2 are SEHNR and FQNEAQ (reference sequence). CDR3 residues: CASSTSGTGSGYTF. The CDR3 coding sequence is TGTGCCAGCAGCACCTCCGGGACAGGGTCTGGCTACACCTTC.

This clone occurred once. This chain links TRBV5-1 with TRBJ2-1, with unresolved D. The CDR3 length is 11 residues. Germline-derived CDR1 and CDR2 are SGHRS and YFSETQ. The V gene lost 0 bases and the J gene lost 13 bases, with 8 bases spanning the gap. CDR3 bases: TGCGCCAGCAGCTTGGACTCCGTCCAGTTCTTC. This translates into CASSLDSVQFF. The full variable domain, rest sourced from reference TRBV5-1 and TRBJ2-1, is KAGVTQTPRYLIKTRGQQVTLSCSPISGHRSVSWYQQTPGQGLQFLFEYFSETQRNKGNFPGRFSGRQFSNSRSEMNVSTLELGDSALYLCASSLDSVQFFGPGTRLTVL.

The chain links TRBV6-2 or TRBV6-3 to TRBJ2-7, with 14 bases aligning to TRBD2. The V gene end was trimmed by 6 bases and the J gene end by 4 bases; junction bases not matched to a gene: 5. This CDR3 contains 15 residues. The V gene's germline CDR1 is MNHEY and CDR2 SVGEGT. CDR3 sequence: CASSGTSGSPYEQYF. CDR3 in DNA: TGTGCCAGCAGCGGGACTAGCGGGAGTCCGTACGAGCAGTACTTC.

A single count supports this clone. The chain links TRBV11-2 to TRBJ2-7; TRBD2 is a possible D gene (5 bases). V was cut by 1 base and J by 0 bases, with 7 bases left in between. The CDR3 covers 14 residues. CDR1 is SGHAT, CDR2 FQNNGV, per germline. CDR3 DNA sequence: TGTGCCAGCAGCTTAGGTAGCGCCTCCTACGAGCAGTACTTC. Translating gives CASSLGSASYEQYF.

The genes are TRBV7-8 and TRBJ1-1; a weak D match, TRBD1 (6 bases). V was clipped by 3 bases and J by 5 bases, with 13 bases between them. Germline lookup yields CDR1 SGHVS and CDR2 FQNEAQ. The CDR3 totals 14 residues. The CDR3 DNA follows: TGTGCCAGCAGCTTTCAGGGGAAGGGGACTGAAGCTTTCTTT. It is translated as CASSFQGKGTEAFF.

The rearrangement joins TRBV10-1 to TRBJ1-1, with no clear D. Germline V gives CDR1 WNHNN, CDR2 SYGVQD (reference sequence). The V and J ends lost 1 base and 1 base respectively, with 7 bases between them. The CDR3 totals 14 residues. The CDR3 DNA sequence: TGCGCCAGCAGTGAGTACGTAGGGAACACTGAAGCTTTCTTT. Translating it yields CASSEYVGNTEAFF.

CDR3 region: CSAQDRPYNEQFF. In nucleotides, the CDR3 is TGCAGCGCACAAGACAGGCCCTACAATGAGCAGTTCTTC. V and J are TRBV29-1 and TRBJ2-1; the D gene is possibly TRBD1 (6 bases). Between the trimmed V and J ends, which lost 7 bases and 2 bases, there was a span of 12 bases. This CDR3 region has 13 residues. The germline CDR1 and CDR2 sequences are SQVTM and ANQGSEA.

The V and J genes are TRBV7-3 and TRBJ2-7; D gene uncertain. The ends were cut back, 2 bases at V and 3 bases at J, with 8 bases in the middle. The CDR3 sequence is 13 residues long. The germline CDR1 and CDR2 sequences are SGHTA and FQGTGA. CDR3 region: CASSLGPIYEQYF. The CDR3 DNA reads as TGTGCCAGCAGCTTAGGGCCGATCTACGAGCAGTACTTC.

In its sample, this clone was seen once. The chain carries TRBV5-8 and TRBJ1-5, with D unresolved. Trimming left V 2 bases short and J 0 bases short, with 9 bases between. The CDR3 has 15 amino acids. The germline CDR1 and CDR2 sequences are SGHTS and YDEGEE. The CDR3 here is CASSLSELSNQPQHF. In nucleotides, the CDR3 is TGTGCCAGCAGCTTATCGGAGCTTAGCAATCAGCCCCAGCATTTT.

The chain has TRBV5-5 and TRBJ2-6; TRBD1 matches at 7 bases. This CDR3 has 18 residues. V was pared by 3 bases and J by 0 bases, with 9 bases of the junction left unmatched. CDR1 SGHKS and CDR2 YYEKEE come from the germline V gene (reference sequence). The CDR3 DNA reads TGTGCCAGCAGCTCTCCGGGACAGACCCCCTCTGGGGCCAACGTCCTGACTTTC. This translates into CASSSPGQTPSGANVLTF.

The rearrangement uses TRBV19 and TRBJ2-6, with 7 bases matching TRBD2. Trimming removed 2 bases from V and 0 bases from J; junction bases left unmatched: 7. This CDR3 contains 18 residues. Germline CDR1 reads LNHDA; CDR2 reads SQIVND (reference sequence). The CDR3 DNA is TGTGCCAGTAGTATAACCCGGCGGGAGAGCTCTGGGGCCAACGTCCTGACTTTC. This gives the protein CASSITRRESSGANVLTF.

The J gene is TRBJ2-7, the V gene TRBV4-1; TRBD1 might be the D (6 bases). Trimming cost V 5 bases and J 5 bases, with 19 bases left between them. The CDR3 has 15 amino acids. CDR1 MGHRA and CDR2 YSYEKL come from the germline V gene. Here the CDR3 reads CASSAPSTGRHEQYF. CDR3 sequence (DNA): TGCGCCAGCAGCGCCCCCTCTACAGGGCGACACGAGCAGTACTTC.

The chain links TRBV2 to TRBJ2-1, with 7 bases that match TRBD2. CDR1 and CDR2 from the germline V gene are SNHLY and FYNNEI. CDR3 size: 12 residues. Trimming cost V 2 bases and J 10 bases; bases outside gene matches: 2. The CDR3 reads CASSESAGEQFF. The CDR3 DNA sequence: TGTGCCAGCAGTGAATCAGCGGGGGAGCAGTTCTTC.

This chain links TRBV28 with TRBJ1-2; D remains unclear. V was shortened by 5 bases and J by 4 bases, with 8 bases between the two germline ends. From germline, CDR1 is MDHEN and CDR2 SYDVKM. This CDR3 spans 12 amino acids. The DNA of the CDR3 is TGTGCCAGCAGTCTAACTTTCTATGGCTACACCTTC. Residues: CASSLTFYGYTF.

The V call is TRBV15, the J call TRBJ1-4; D may be TRBD1 (5 bases). The CDR3 runs to 13 residues. Trimming removed 5 bases at V and 4 bases at J, with 8 bases between. CDR1 and CDR2 (germline): LNHNV, YYDKDF (reference sequence). The CDR3 region is CATSPGINEKLFF. The DNA of the CDR3 is TGTGCCACCAGCCCAGGGATTAATGAAAAACTGTTTTTT.

V and J are TRBV18 and TRBJ1-3; no reliable D call. Trimming stripped 3 bases from V and 4 bases from J, with 13 bases between. This CDR3 comprises 15 residues. Germline CDR1 is KGHSH and CDR2 is LQKENI. CDR3: CASSPRISLGNTIYF. The CDR3 DNA sequence: TGTGCCAGCTCACCGCGCATAAGCTTAGGAAACACCATATATTTT.

CDR3 bases: TGTGCCAGTAGTCCGGGACCTCCGACTCCGAGCAATCAGCCCCAGCATTTT. Protein product: CASSPGPPTPSNQPQHF. This chain joins TRBV19 and TRBJ1-5; tentative D call: TRBD1 (5 bases). The CDR3 extends over 17 amino acids. V gave up 5 bases and J gave up 1 base, with 18 bases separating them. The germline V gene encodes CDR1 LNHDA and CDR2 SQIVND (reference sequence).

The genes are TRBV6-5 and TRBJ2-2, with D possibly being TRBD2 (6 bases). V was clipped by 8 bases and J by 5 bases, with 15 bases between them. CDR1 is MNHEY and CDR2 is SVGAGI in the germline V gene. CDR3 length equals 14 residues. DNA of the CDR3: TGTGCCAGCCAGCCGGGGGACGGGACCGGGGAGCTGTTTTTT. Residues: CASQPGDGTGELFF.